The present T cell receptor beta chain was sequenced within a study of blood T cell repertoires in COVID-19. Across the study: Italy, Spain and the United States were the sources of the convalescent and acute COVID-19 samples. PBMCs, B-cell-depleted T cells, or T cells were the source of the cDNA or gDNA that made up the material.

Germline loops: CDR1 LGHDT, CDR2 YNNKEL (reference sequence). V lost 4 bases and J 6 bases, leaving 15 bases between the germline ends. The CDR3 runs 15 residues. Authors' data handling: Reference gene primer amplification gave estimated nucleated cell counts. The method was immunoSEQ multiplex PCR; TCRdb's version includes in-frame clones alone and lacks a portion of them. V and J calls plus clone size are reproduced from that table; the DNA served to infer D and trimming. Counted here are around 200,000 clones, approximately 85% occurring once; the ten biggest clones make up under 3.5%. The sequencing sample was made of peripheral blood. The chain combines TRBV3-1 (or the pseudogene TRBV3-2) with TRBJ1-4; TRBD1 might be the D (6 bases). The origin of this receptor is a man in his 60s with acute or convalescent COVID-19. The CDR3 protein is CASSPMSGGHEKLFF. The CDR3 nucleotides are TGTGCCAGCAGCCCGATGTCGGGGGGCCATGAAAAACTGTTTTTT.